The rows below give T cell receptor beta chains drawn from one sample of a study of beta chain features in type 1 diabetes. Only in-frame clones appear in the TCRdb table, and some are missing; sequencing was by immunoSEQ multiplex PCR. The sample has 860,000 or so clones, about a sixth seen once. The sequenced sample consisted of naive CD4+ T cells from blood. The receptors come from a woman younger than 35 in good health. CDR3s include the opening cysteine and the closing phenylalanine or tryptophan. A D gene is named only where the DNA matches it firmly. The size field is filled for only some rows; it gives once, few, many or a size class.

V,size,J,D,DNA,CDR3
TRBV2,few,TRBJ1-1,TRBD1,TGTGCCAGCAGTATGAGGGGGCCTACTGAAGCTTTCTTT,CASSMRGPTEAFF
TRBV4-3,-,TRBJ2-7,TRBD2,TGCGCCAGCAGCCAAGATGAGGTGAGCGGGATCTCCTACGAGCAGTACTTC,CASSQDEVSGISYEQYF
TRBV28,few,TRBJ2-3,TRBD2,TGTGCCAGCAGTTCGGGGACTAGCGGGAGCGCAGATACGCAGTATTTT,CASSSGTSGSADTQYF
TRBV6-6,-,TRBJ1-5,TRBD1,TGTGCCAGCAGTCCCCAGGGGGGGCTCGGGCCCCAGCATTTT,CASSPQGGLGPQHF
TRBV7-2,few,TRBJ1-2,TRBD1,TGTGCCAGCAGCTTAGCGGATTACAGGGGGCCTAGTGGCTACACCTTC,CASSLADYRGPSGYTF
TRBV9,-,TRBJ2-2,-,TGTGCCAGCAGCCCACCCCCAAAGGGGAGGCGGACCGGGGAGCTGTTTTTT,CASSPPPKGRRTGELFF
TRBV28,-,TRBJ2-7,TRBD1,TGTGCCAGCGGGACTCCAGGGGGCAAGTACGAGCAGTACTTC,CASGTPGGKYEQYF
TRBV28,many,TRBJ2-1,TRBD2,TGTGCCAGCAGTTCCCCTTCTAGCGGGCCCGGTGAGCAGTTCTTC,CASSSPSSGPGEQFF
TRBV7-8,-,TRBJ2-7,TRBD1,TGTGCCAGCAGCTCGACAGGGTTCTACGAGCAGTACTTC,CASSSTGFYEQYF
TRBV28,-,TRBJ2-3,TRBD2,TGTGCCAGCAGCGGGGCGGGAGGGTCAGATACGCAGTATTTT,CASSGAGGSDTQYF
TRBV1,few,TRBJ2-7,-,TGCACCAGCAGCCAAGATGGGGCTACGCCGGGACAAGACTACGAGCAGTACTTC,CTSSQDGATPGQDYEQYF
TRBV5-1,-,TRBJ2-3,TRBD2,TGCGCCAGCAGCTTGGCCGGGGACTATACAGATACGCAGTATTTT,CASSLAGDYTDTQYF
TRBV5-4,few,TRBJ2-3,-,TGTGCCAGCAGCTGGGGTACTTCAGATACGCAGTATTTT,CASSWGTSDTQYF
TRBV6-6,-,TRBJ1-1,-,TGTGCCAGCAGTGGCCAGCCGAACACTGAAGCTTTCTTT,CASSGQPNTEAFF
TRBV4-3,-,TRBJ1-5,-,TGCGCCAGCGCCTCACACGAAAATCAGCCCCAGCATTTT,CASASHENQPQHF
TRBV7-9,-,TRBJ2-1,-,TGTGCCAGCAGCTTAGCGGGAGGCTACAATGAGCAGTTCTTC,CASSLAGGYNEQFF
TRBV19,few,TRBJ2-1,-,TGTGCCAGTAGAATCACTAGCAGCTACAATGAGCAGTTCTTC,CASRITSSYNEQFF
TRBV19,-,TRBJ2-1,-,TGTGCCAGTACTCAGGGGGAGGGGTCCAATGAGCAGTTCTTC,CASTQGEGSNEQFF
TRBV7-9,few,TRBJ2-5,TRBD2,TGTGCCAGCAGCCCCCATCGGGGGGACCCAGAGACCCAGTACTTC,CASSPHRGDPETQYF
TRBV9,-,TRBJ2-3,TRBD2,TGTGCCAGCAGCGTGTTAGCGGGAGGGCCGAGCACAGATACGCAGTATTTT,CASSVLAGGPSTDTQYF
TRBV11-2,-,TRBJ2-5,-,TGTGCCAGCAGCGCCCGCCCCGCGGCGGACCAAGAGACCCAGTACTTC,CASSARPAADQETQYF
TRBV28,once,TRBJ2-3,TRBD2,TGTGCCAGCTACGGTTCGGGAGGGGCAGATACGCAGTATTTT,CASYGSGGADTQYF
TRBV7-9,few,TRBJ1-1,TRBD1,TGTGCCAGCAGCTTTCGACGACAGGGGAAGAACACTGAAGCTTTCTTT,CASSFRRQGKNTEAFF
TRBV11-2,-,TRBJ2-2,-,TGTGCCAGCAGCTTATTGCCGGGGAGCACCGGGGAGCTGTTTTTT,CASSLLPGSTGELFF
TRBV5-4,-,TRBJ1-1,-,TGTGCCAGCAGGCCCATCGCGGGGGTGAACACTGAAGCTTTCTTT,CASRPIAGVNTEAFF
TRBV7-2,-,TRBJ1-5,-,TGTGCCAGCAGCTTCCCCCGTGAGCAGGGTCATCAGCCCCAGCATTTT,CASSFPREQGHQPQHF
TRBV28,-,TRBJ2-1,-,TGTGCCAGCAGTCCATACACCGCTCGGGTTCTCGAGCAGTTCTTC,CASSPYTARVLEQFF
TRBV7-2,-,TRBJ1-1,TRBD1,TGTGCCAGCAGCCTATTTCGGGGACAGGGAGGAAGAGGGACTGAAGCTTTCTTT,CASSLFRGQGGRGTEAFF
TRBV6-1,few,TRBJ1-2,-,TGTGCCAGCAGTGAATTGGACCGAGGGCAGACTAATGGCTACACCTTC,CASSELDRGQTNGYTF
TRBV15,few,TRBJ2-2,TRBD1,TGTGCCACCAGCAGAGATCTACCAGGGGGTAACACCGGGGAGCTGTTTTTT,CATSRDLPGGNTGELFF
TRBV4-3,-,TRBJ2-7,TRBD1,TGCGCCAGCAGCCAAGGGGACAGGGGCTCGTACGAGCAGTACTTC,CASSQGDRGSYEQYF
TRBV10-2,-,TRBJ2-1,-,TGCGCCAGCAGTGATGGCCAGCGGAGAGCCAATGAGCAGTTCTTC,CASSDGQRRANEQFF
TRBV5-1,-,TRBJ2-5,-,TGCGCCAGCAGTTATTCCGGGATCCAAGAGACCCAGTACTTC,CASSYSGIQETQYF
TRBV4-2,-,TRBJ1-2,-,TGTGCCAGCAGCCAGGGAGATGGTTACTTGGAGTATGGCTACACCTTC,CASSQGDGYLEYGYTF
TRBV6-1,-,TRBJ2-2,-,TGTGCCAGCAGCCAGACCGGGGAGCTGTTTTTT,CASSQTGELFF
TRBV5-1,-,TRBJ2-3,-,TGCGCCAGCAGCTTGGGATCTAGCACAGATACGCAGTATTTT,CASSLGSSTDTQYF
TRBV2,few,TRBJ1-4,-,TGTGCCAGCCTTCAGGGCGGAGAAAAACTGTTTTTT,CASLQGGEKLFF
TRBV6-5,few,TRBJ2-6,-,TGTGCCAGCAGGCGGGGTGGGGCCAACGTCCTGACTTTC,CASRRGGANVLTF
TRBV27,-,TRBJ1-5,TRBD1,TGTGCCAGCAGCCCGGGACAGGAGTTAATCAGGCCCCAGCATTTT,CASSPGQELIRPQHF
TRBV14,few,TRBJ2-3,TRBD1,TGTGCCAGCAGCCAGACAGGGCCGCAGTATTTT,CASSQTGPQYF
TRBV7-3,few,TRBJ2-7,-,TGTGCCAGCAGCTTGGAACGGGAAGGCGAGCAGTACTTC,CASSLEREGEQYF
TRBV7-2,few,TRBJ2-1,TRBD2,TGTGCCAGCAGCTCCCGGCGGGGGGCCAATGAGCAGTTCTTC,CASSSRRGANEQFF
TRBV7-9,few,TRBJ2-3,-,TGTGCCAGCAGCCTCCCCTTCGGTGGAAGCACAGATACGCAGTATTTT,CASSLPFGGSTDTQYF
TRBV11-2,-,TRBJ2-4,TRBD2,TGTGCCAGCAGCTTATTGGGTAGCGGGGGGTCCAAAAACATTCAGTACTTC,CASSLLGSGGSKNIQYF
TRBV6-5,-,TRBJ2-1,TRBD2,TGTGCCAGCAGAACCCTAGCGGGAACGTACAATGAGCAGTTCTTC,CASRTLAGTYNEQFF
TRBV18,-,TRBJ1-2,TRBD1,TGTGCCAGCTCACCAAGGACAGGGACGCCTATTGCCCTCGGAGTCTATGGCTACACCTTC,CASSPRTGTPIALGVYGYTF
TRBV7-9,-,TRBJ2-3,-,TGTGCCAGCAGCTTCTTCGGGGTGACAGATACGCAGTATTTT,CASSFFGVTDTQYF
TRBV15,few,TRBJ2-5,TRBD1,TGTGCCACCAGCAGAGATCCATACAGGGGGCCCCAAGAGACCCAGTACTTC,CATSRDPYRGPQETQYF
TRBV9,-,TRBJ2-2,-,TGTGCCAGCAGCGTCAGTGGGTCGAACACCGGGGAGCTGTTTTTT,CASSVSGSNTGELFF
TRBV29-1,-,TRBJ2-7,-,TGCAGCGTTGCGGGCACCTACGAGCAGTACTTC,CSVAGTYEQYF
TRBV7-2,-,TRBJ1-1,-,TGTGCCAGCAGCTTCAAGCCAAGGGACACTGAAGCTTTCTTT,CASSFKPRDTEAFF
TRBV4-2,-,TRBJ2-7,-,TGTGCCAGCAGCCAAGACTATCGAGGCGACTACGAGCAGTACTTC,CASSQDYRGDYEQYF
TRBV7-2,-,TRBJ2-1,-,TGTGCCAGCAGCCCGCGGAGAGACTCCTACAATGAGCAGTTCTTC,CASSPRRDSYNEQFF
TRBV7-2,-,TRBJ2-7,-,TGTGCCAGCAGCTTGGTGATGACAACCTACGAGCAGTACTTC,CASSLVMTTYEQYF
TRBV7-9,-,TRBJ2-1,TRBD2,TGTGCCAGCAGCTTAGTCTCTAGCGGGGCGTACAATGAGCAGTTCTTC,CASSLVSSGAYNEQFF